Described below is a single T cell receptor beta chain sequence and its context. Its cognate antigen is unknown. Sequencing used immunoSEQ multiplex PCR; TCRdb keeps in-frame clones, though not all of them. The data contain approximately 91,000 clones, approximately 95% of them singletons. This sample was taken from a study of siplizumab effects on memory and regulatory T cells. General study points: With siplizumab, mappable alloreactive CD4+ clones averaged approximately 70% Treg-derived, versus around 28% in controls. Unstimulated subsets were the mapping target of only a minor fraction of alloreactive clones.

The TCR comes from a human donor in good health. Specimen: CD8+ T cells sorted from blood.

The CDR3 region is CASSQKGQAVANYGYTF. CDR3 DNA: TGTGCCAGCAGCCAAAAAGGACAGGCGGTAGCTAACTATGGCTACACCTTC. The rearrangement uses TRBV7-9 and TRBJ1-2, with 7 bases lining up with TRBD1. Trimming removed 5 bases from V and 0 bases from J; junction bases left unmatched: 12. CDR1 and CDR2 (germline): SEHNR, FQNEAQ (reference sequence). The CDR3 loop spans 17 amino acids.